The clone carrying this T cell receptor beta chain appeared a few times. Its target is unknown. Sequencing used cDNA as its template, made by extracting RNA and reverse transcribing it. The data were produced by immunoSEQ multiplex PCR, yet TCRdb's version contains in-frame clones alone and is incomplete. This table has around 100,000 clones, around 47% appearing once. Sample treatment: oral pan-JAK inhibitor, 5-10 mg twice daily. V was pared by 4 bases and J by 2 bases, with 8 bases between. Germline CDR1 SQVTM, CDR2 ANQGSEA. This CDR3 region has 12 residues. The data stem from a study of CD8+ T cells in alopecia areata. Study-wide results and caveats: Among the 100 top clones, expanded CD8+ clones, like scalp clonality, were significantly decreased by tofacitinib.

Specimen: CD8+ T cells sorted from blood, collected at week 24, from a patient treated with tofacitinib. The origin of this receptor is a human donor with alopecia areata. The gene calls are TRBV29-1 and TRBJ1-2; D unresolved. DNA of the CDR3: TGCAGCGTTGTTGGGGAGAACTATGGCTACACCTTC. It codes for CSVVGENYGYTF.